One sample yielded the 15 T cell receptor beta chains listed below, sequenced in a study of CD8 T cells in Susac syndrome. About 0.5 to 1 ug RNA was reverse transcribed with random hexamers. TCRdb reprocessed the immunoSEQ multiplex PCR reads via MiXCR and lists one record per CDR3 protein. The repertoire holds over 100,000 distinct CDR3 sequences, with about 95% as singletons. The sample was CD4+ T cells from PBMCs. These receptors were collected from a human donor in good health.

The chain uses TRBV2 and TRBJ2-1, with D perhaps TRBD1 or TRBD2 (5 bases each). The germline gives CDR1 SNHLY, CDR2 FYNNEI. V lost 7 bases, J lost 4 bases, and 20 bases lay in between. The CDR3 is 16 residues long. In DNA, the CDR3 is TGTGCCAGCACTCCCGTAGAGGGGCGAAAATACAATGAGCAGTTCTTC. Translated, it gives CASTPVEGRKYNEQFF.

The chain combines TRBV30 with TRBJ1-5; tentatively, D is TRBD1 (6 bases). The CDR3 consists of 13 residues. The V gene lost 5 bases and the J gene lost 5 bases, with 13 bases spanning the gap. CDR1 is GTSNPN, CDR2 SVGIG, per germline (reference sequence). CDR3 sequence (DNA): TGTGCCTGGTCATCGGGGGGCTATCAGCCCCAGCATTTT. Translation: CAWSSGGYQPQHF.

The chain employs TRBV18 and TRBJ2-3; tentatively, D is TRBD2 (5 bases). Germline assignment: CDR1 KGHSH and CDR2 LQKENI. This CDR3 region has 15 residues. Trimming cost V 6 bases and J 1 base, with 14 bases left between them. The CDR3 sequence: CASSQLSGRTDTQYF. For the CDR3, the DNA is TGTGCCAGCTCCCAGTTGAGCGGTCGCACAGATACGCAGTATTTT.

The gene calls are TRBV6-5 and TRBJ2-2; TRBD2 matches 12 bases. The V gene end was trimmed by 2 bases and the J gene end by 2 bases; junction bases not matched to a gene: 3. This CDR3 is 17 amino acids long. Germline V CDR1 and CDR2: MNHEY, SVGAGI. As DNA, the CDR3 is TGTGCCAGCAGTTACCGGACTAGCGGGACCAACACCGGGGAGCTGTTTTTT. Translation gives CASSYRTSGTNTGELFF.

The chain joins TRBV18 to TRBJ2-7; 14 bases agree with TRBD2. Germline V gene lookup returns CDR1 KGHSH and CDR2 LQKENI. With 6 bases clipped from V and 7 bases from J, the junction kept 8 bases outside the gene matches. CDR3 length equals 15 residues. The CDR3 sequence: CASSLGTSGSQEQYF. The DNA of the CDR3 is TGTGCCAGCTCGCTCGGGACTAGCGGGAGTCAAGAGCAGTACTTC.

This chain links TRBV7-9 with TRBJ2-7, with a possible D match to TRBD1 (6 bases). In germline, CDR1 is SEHNR, CDR2 FQNEAQ (reference sequence). V gave up 3 bases and J gave up 1 base, with 13 bases separating them. The CDR3 contains 15 residues. In DNA form, the CDR3 reads TGTGCCAGCAGCTTGGTACAGGGTTCTTCCTACGAGCAGTACTTC. This encodes CASSLVQGSSYEQYF.

This chain links TRBV3-1 with TRBJ2-1; 9 positions match TRBD1. J gave up 8 bases and V 1 base, and 21 bases lay outside the gene matches. This CDR3 comprises 20 residues. Germline CDR1 is LGHDT and CDR2 is YNNKEL (reference sequence). CDR3 region: CASSQATTGGLLRGRDEQFF. The CDR3, as DNA: TGTGCCAGCAGCCAAGCTACGACAGGGGGACTTTTGCGTGGCCGAGATGAGCAGTTCTTC.

The V call is TRBV29-1, the J call TRBJ2-7; 12 bases agree with TRBD2. CDR3 size: 16 residues. Per germline, CDR1 SQVTM and CDR2 ANQGSEA. The trim removed 0 bases at V and 7 bases at J, leaving 10 bases unmatched. The CDR3 loop is CSVEDSRLAGAGEQYF. The CDR3 DNA sequence: TGCAGCGTTGAAGATTCGCGACTAGCGGGGGCAGGGGAGCAGTACTTC.

The chain employs TRBV7-9 and TRBJ1-2, with D tentatively TRBD1 (5 bases). Trimming stripped 5 bases from V and 2 bases from J, with 9 bases between. The CDR3 sequence is 13 residues long. Germline CDR1 is SEHNR and CDR2 is FQNEAQ (reference sequence). This chain's CDR3 is CASSLGENYGYTF. CDR3 DNA: TGTGCCAGCAGCCTAGGGGAGAACTATGGCTACACCTTC.

The J gene is TRBJ1-3, the V gene TRBV7-8; D gene ambiguous. Trimming took off 0 bases at V and 2 bases at J, with 14 bases between the two ends. The CDR3 extends over 17 amino acids. The germline V gene encodes CDR1 SGHVS and CDR2 FQNEAQ. CDR3 residues: CASSLAFQIAPGNTIYF. The CDR3 bases are TGTGCCAGCAGCTTAGCGTTTCAGATAGCGCCTGGAAACACCATATATTTT. The full variable domain, rest sourced from reference TRBV7-8 and TRBJ1-3, is GAGVSQSPRYKVAKRGQDVALRCDPISGHVSLFWYQQALGQGPEFLTYFQNEAQLDKSGLPSDRFFAERPEGSVSTLKIQRTQQEDSAVYLCASSLAFQIAPGNTIYFGEGSWLTVV.

This clonotype showed up just once. The V call is TRBV7-9, the J call TRBJ2-7; the match to TRBD1 covers 8 bases. J gave up 2 bases and V 1 base, and 7 bases lay outside the gene matches. Germline CDR1 is SEHNR and CDR2 is FQNEAQ (reference sequence). CDR3 length: 16 residues. CDR3 in amino acids: CASSLEGTGFTYEQYF. The CDR3 nucleotides read TGTGCCAGCAGCTTAGAAGGGACAGGATTTACCTACGAGCAGTACTTC.

J is TRBJ1-2 and V is TRBV6-5, with TRBD1 as a possible D gene (6 bases). The V end was cut by 0 bases, the J end by 9 bases, with 20 bases between. The CDR3 length is 16 residues. Germline V gene sequence: CDR1 MNHEY, CDR2 SVGAGI. The CDR3 loop is CASSYSKPTGMGRYTF. The CDR3 coding sequence is TGTGCCAGCAGTTACTCTAAGCCTACAGGGATGGGCCGCTACACCTTC.

This chain links TRBV5-1 with TRBJ2-6; D remains ambiguous. The CDR3 is made up of 13 amino acids. Germline lookup yields CDR1 SGHRS and CDR2 YFSETQ. V was pared by 4 bases and J by 4 bases, with 6 bases between. The CDR3: CASSPVGANVLTF. The CDR3 DNA sequence: TGCGCCAGCAGCCCCGTGGGGGCCAACGTCCTGACTTTC.

This chain links TRBV20-1 with TRBJ2-3; 7 bases line up with TRBD2. Trimming removed 2 bases from V and 5 bases from J; junction bases left unmatched: 10. CDR1 is DFQATT, CDR2 SNEGSKA, per germline (reference sequence). The CDR3 is 15 residues long. CDR3 sequence: CSARSISGSGDTQYF. The CDR3 DNA reads as TGCAGTGCTAGATCTATTAGCGGGTCAGGAGATACGCAGTATTTT.

The chain uses TRBV29-1 and TRBJ2-5, with TRBD1 identical over 7 bases. The germline CDR1 and CDR2 sequences are SQVTM and ANQGSEA. The V and J ends lost 5 bases and 5 bases, in that order; junction bases with no gene match: 11. This CDR3 has 14 amino acids. CDR3 nucleotides: TGCAGCGTTTCTAGGGGACAGCGAAGGGAGACCCAGTACTTC. Protein sequence: CSVSRGQRRETQYF. The whole variable domain, filled in from reference TRBV29-1 and TRBJ2-5, reads SAVISQKPSRDICQRGTSLTIQCQVDSQVTMMFWYRQQPGQSLTLIATANQGSEATYESGFVIDKFPISRPNLTFSTLTVSNMSPEDSSIYLCSVSRGQRRETQYFGPGTRLLVL.